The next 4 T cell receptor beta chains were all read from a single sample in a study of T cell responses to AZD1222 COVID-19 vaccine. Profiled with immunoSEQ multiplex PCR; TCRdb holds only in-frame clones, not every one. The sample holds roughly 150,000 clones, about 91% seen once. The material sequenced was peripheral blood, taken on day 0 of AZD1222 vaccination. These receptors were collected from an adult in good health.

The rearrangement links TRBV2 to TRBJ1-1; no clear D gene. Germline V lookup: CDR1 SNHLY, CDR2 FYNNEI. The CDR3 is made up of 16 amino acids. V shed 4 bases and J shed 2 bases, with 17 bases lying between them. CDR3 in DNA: TGTGCCAGCAGTGGCGGAGTGAGAGGCTTAAACACTGAAGCTTTCTTT. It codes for CASSGGVRGLNTEAFF.

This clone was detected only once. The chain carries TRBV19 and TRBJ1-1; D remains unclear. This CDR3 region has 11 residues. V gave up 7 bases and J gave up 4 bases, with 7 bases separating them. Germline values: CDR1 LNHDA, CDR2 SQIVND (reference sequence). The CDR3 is CASTDGTEAFF. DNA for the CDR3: TGTGCCAGTACAGATGGCACTGAAGCTTTCTTT.

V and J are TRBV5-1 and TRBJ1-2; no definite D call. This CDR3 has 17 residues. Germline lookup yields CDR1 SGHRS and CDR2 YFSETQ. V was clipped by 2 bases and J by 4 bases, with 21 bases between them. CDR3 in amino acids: CASSFYTAQIEGYGYTF. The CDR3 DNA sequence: TGCGCCAGCAGCTTCTACACGGCCCAAATCGAGGGCTATGGCTACACCTTC.

CDR3 region: CASSRGPGVDYGYTF. The DNA for the CDR3 is TGTGCCAGCAGCCGGGGTCCAGGGGTCGACTATGGCTACACCTTC. V is TRBV7-9 and J is TRBJ1-2; a possible D gene is TRBD1 (6 bases). Germline lookup yields CDR1 SEHNR and CDR2 FQNEAQ (reference sequence). The CDR3 spans 15 residues. V shed 5 bases and J shed 3 bases, with 16 bases lying between them. Together with reference TRBV7-9 and TRBJ1-2, the CDR3 gives the full variable domain: DTGVSQNPRHKITKRGQNVTFRCDPISEHNRLYWYRQTLGQGPEFLTYFQNEAQLEKSRLLSDRFSAERPKGSFSTLEIQRTEQGDSAMYLCASSRGPGVDYGYTFGSGTRLTVV.